Below, one T cell receptor beta chain is given with its context. This entry comes from a study of blood T cell repertoires in COVID-19. Across the study: Both acute and convalescent COVID-19 samples were obtained from the United States, Italy and Spain. In each case, the material was cDNA or gDNA derived from T cells, B-cell-depleted T cells, or PBMCs.

Germline-derived CDR1 and CDR2 are LGHDT and YNNKEL (reference sequence). V dropped 4 bases and J dropped 2; count of bases not matched to a gene: 5. CDR3 size: 14 residues. Original processing methods: Amplifying reference gene primers gave estimates of nucleated cell counts. Generated by immunoSEQ multiplex PCR, the TCRdb table keeps only in-frame clones and is missing some. V, J and clone size are taken as reported in that table, and D and trimming were inferred from the DNA itself. The table records approximately 190,000 clones, 70% to 90% of them present only once. V usage is TRBV3-1 (or the pseudogene TRBV3-2) and J usage is TRBJ2-7, with 7 bases identical to TRBD1. The clonotype was recovered from a man aged 55-75 years with active or convalescent COVID-19. Sequenced: peripheral blood. CDR3 sequence: CASSLGQDTYEQYF. DNA of the CDR3: TGTGCCAGCAGCCTCGGACAGGACACCTACGAGCAGTACTTC.